This T cell receptor beta chain was profiled in a study of T-cell reconstitution after alpha-beta-depleted transplantation in children. Trimming left V 4 bases short and J 1 base short, with 11 bases between. This CDR3 spans 15 amino acids. From germline, CDR1 is SNHLY and CDR2 FYNNEI. The TCRbeta library was prepared with unique molecular identifiers. TCRdb redid the calling of the PCR reads with MiXCR, one entry per CDR3 protein. There are about 600,000 distinct CDR3 sequences in the sample; about 10% occur only once, and less than 5% lies in the top ten. Sequences were derived from PBMCs from the stem cell graft donor, sampled from the stem cell graft. This receptor was obtained from a human donor who donated a stem cell graft to a child with acute myeloid leukemia. The chain is built from TRBV2 and TRBJ1-5; D unclear. The CDR3 region is CASSGLGMSNQPQHF. The CDR3 bases are TGTGCCAGCAGTGGCTTGGGGATGAGCAATCAGCCCCAGCATTTT.